The table lists the clone carrying this TCR beta chain with many counts. V was cut by 5 bases and J by 4 bases, with 17 bases left in between. Germline loops: CDR1 SGHAT, CDR2 FQNNGV. This CDR3 region has 15 residues. The data are from a study of identical twins. TCRdb fed the 5' RACE reads into MiXCR, producing one record per CDR3 protein. Of about 340,000 distinct CDR3 sequences in the sample, 8.5% to 10% were seen once. The material sequenced was naive T cells sorted from blood. The J gene is TRBJ1-1, the V gene TRBV11-2; possible D gene TRBD1, 6 bases. This TCR came from a woman in her 50s in good health. Here the CDR3 reads CASSARLGGGTEAFF. The CDR3, as DNA: TGTGCCAGCAGCGCTAGGTTGGGGGGCGGCACTGAAGCTTTCTTT.